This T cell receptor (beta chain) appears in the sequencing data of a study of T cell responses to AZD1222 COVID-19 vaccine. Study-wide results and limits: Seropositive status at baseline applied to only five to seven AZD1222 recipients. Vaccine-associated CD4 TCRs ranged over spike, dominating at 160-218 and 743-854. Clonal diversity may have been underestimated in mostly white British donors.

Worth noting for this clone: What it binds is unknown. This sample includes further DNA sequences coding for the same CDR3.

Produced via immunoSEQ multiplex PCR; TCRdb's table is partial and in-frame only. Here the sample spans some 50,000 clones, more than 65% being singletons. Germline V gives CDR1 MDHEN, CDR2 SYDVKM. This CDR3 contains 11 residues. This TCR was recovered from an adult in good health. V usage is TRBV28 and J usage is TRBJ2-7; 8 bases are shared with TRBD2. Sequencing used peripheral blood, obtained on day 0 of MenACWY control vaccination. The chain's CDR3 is CASGRANEQYF. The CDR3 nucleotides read TGTGCGTCCGGGAGGGCCAACGAGCAGTACTTC. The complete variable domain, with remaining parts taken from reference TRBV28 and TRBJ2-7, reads DVKVTQSSRYLVKRTGEKVFLECVQDMDHENMFWYRQDPGLGLRLIYFSYDVKMKEKGDIPEGYSVSREKKERFSLILESASTNQTSMYLCASGRANEQYFGPGTRLTVT.